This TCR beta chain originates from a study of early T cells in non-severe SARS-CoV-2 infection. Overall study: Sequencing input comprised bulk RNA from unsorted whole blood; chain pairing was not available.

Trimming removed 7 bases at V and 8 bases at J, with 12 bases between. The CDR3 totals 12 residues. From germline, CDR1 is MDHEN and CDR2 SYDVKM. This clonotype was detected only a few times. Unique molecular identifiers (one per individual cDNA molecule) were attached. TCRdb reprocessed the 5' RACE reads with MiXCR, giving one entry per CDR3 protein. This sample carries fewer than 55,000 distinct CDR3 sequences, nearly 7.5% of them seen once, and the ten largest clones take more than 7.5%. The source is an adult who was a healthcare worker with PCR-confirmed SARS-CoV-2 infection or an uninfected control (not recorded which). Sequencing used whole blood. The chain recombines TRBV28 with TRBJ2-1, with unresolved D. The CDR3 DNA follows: TGTGCCAGCACCATGAACCCCTATGAGCAGTTCTTC. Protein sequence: CASTMNPYEQFF. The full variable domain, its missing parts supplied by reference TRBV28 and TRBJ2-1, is DVKVTQSSRYLVKRTGEKVFLECVQDMDHENMFWYRQDPGLGLRLIYFSYDVKMKEKGDIPEGYSVSREKKERFSLILESASTNQTSMYLCASTMNPYEQFFGPGTRLTVL.